This paragraph covers one T cell receptor (beta chain) sequence. Its antigen is still unknown. CDR3 length: 13 amino acids. Germline lookup yields CDR1 SNHLY and CDR2 FYNNEI. V dropped 8 bases and J dropped 2; count of bases not matched to a gene: 6. The data are from a study of T cell responses to AZD1222 COVID-19 vaccine. Study observations and caveats: Donors, mostly white British, included more females; clonal diversity was possibly underestimated. Reportedly, close to half of spike-specific TCRs are directed against unmutated variant regions.

The table came from immunoSEQ multiplex PCR; TCRdb's copy has only in-frame clones and leaves some out. The table has just under 75,000 clones, around three quarters seen once; the top ten hold 47%. Sequencing was performed on peripheral blood, taken 28 days after the second AZD1222 dose. The clonotype comes from an adult who received the AZD1222 COVID-19 vaccine. The rearrangement links TRBV2 to TRBJ2-7, with 7 bases identical to TRBD1. CDR3 loop: CASGRQGPYEQYF. CDR3 in DNA: TGTGCCAGCGGGAGACAGGGACCCTACGAGCAGTACTTC.